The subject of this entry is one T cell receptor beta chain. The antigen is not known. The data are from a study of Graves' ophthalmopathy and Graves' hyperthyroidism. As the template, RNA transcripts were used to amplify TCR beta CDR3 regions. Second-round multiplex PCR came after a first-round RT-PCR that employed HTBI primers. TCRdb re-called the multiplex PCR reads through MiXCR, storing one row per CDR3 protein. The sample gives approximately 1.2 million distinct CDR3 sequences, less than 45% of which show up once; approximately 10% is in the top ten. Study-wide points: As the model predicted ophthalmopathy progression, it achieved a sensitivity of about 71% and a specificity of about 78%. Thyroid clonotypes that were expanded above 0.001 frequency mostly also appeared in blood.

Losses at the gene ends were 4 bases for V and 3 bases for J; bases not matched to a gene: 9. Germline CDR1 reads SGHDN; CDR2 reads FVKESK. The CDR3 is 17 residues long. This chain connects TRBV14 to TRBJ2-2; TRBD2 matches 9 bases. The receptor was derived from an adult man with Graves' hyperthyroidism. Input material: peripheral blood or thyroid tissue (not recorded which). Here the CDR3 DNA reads TGTGCCAGCAGCCGTCGATTTAGCGGGAGAGACACCGGGGAGCTGTTTTTT. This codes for CASSRRFSGRDTGELFF.